These 10 T cell receptor beta chains were sequenced from one sample in a study of blood T cell repertoires in COVID-19. Repertoires were generated with immunoSEQ multiplex PCR, while TCRdb's copy carries only in-frame clones and drops some. Among some 250,000 clones listed, around 87% were seen once. The sequencing sample was made of peripheral blood. The source is a woman aged 70 to 79 with active or convalescent COVID-19.

This rearrangement joins TRBV10-3 to TRBJ1-6, with D unclear. Trimming took 8 bases from V and 5 from J, leaving 19 bases between them. The germline V gene encodes CDR1 ENHRY and CDR2 SYGVKD. This CDR3 is built from 16 residues. The CDR3 region has the DNA TGTGCCATCCGATCGTCCTGGACTGAGAATAATTCACCCCTCCACTTT. Translating gives CAIRSSWTENNSPLHF.

J is TRBJ1-6 and V is TRBV4-3, with TRBD1 matching 9 bases. The CDR3 sequence is 14 residues long. V was pared by 4 bases and J by 7 bases, with 2 bases of the junction left unmatched. Germline lookup yields CDR1 LGHNA and CDR2 YSLEER. The CDR3 nucleotides read TGCGCCAGCAGCCCAGGACAGGGGAATTCACCCCTCCACTTT. This encodes CASSPGQGNSPLHF.

The chain is built from TRBV5-4 and TRBJ1-6; TRBD1 agrees at 8 bases. Trimming removed 6 bases from V and 7 bases from J; junction bases left unmatched: 9. CDR1 is SGHNT and CDR2 is YYREEE in the germline V gene (reference sequence). The CDR3 extends over 15 amino acids. The CDR3 sequence: CASTSTQGGNSPLHF. Written as DNA, the CDR3 is TGTGCCAGCACCTCAACACAGGGGGGGAATTCACCCCTCCACTTT.

The chain couples TRBV11-2 to TRBJ1-2; D perhaps matches TRBD1 (6 bases). Trimming left V 5 bases short and J 6 bases short, with 13 bases between. The CDR3 runs to 13 residues. Germline loops: CDR1 SGHAT, CDR2 FQNNGV. CDR3: CASSLTGRDGYTF. CDR3 nucleotides: TGTGCCAGCAGCCTAACAGGGCGGGATGGCTACACCTTC. The full variable domain, in which reference TRBV11-2 and TRBJ1-2 provide the parts outside the CDR3, is EAGVAQSPRYKIIEKRQSVAFWCNPISGHATLYWYQQILGQGPKLLIQFQNNGVVDDSQLPKDRFSAERLKGVDSTLKIQPAKLEDSAVYLCASSLTGRDGYTFGSGTRLTVV.

Remarks on this clone: Relative to the germline gene, one junction end is altered; a read error may explain this. The chain links TRBV5-1 to TRBJ1-6, with 7 nucleotides matching TRBD1. The germline V gene encodes CDR1 SGHRS and CDR2 YFSETQ. This CDR3 is 14 amino acids long. The CDR3 reads CPSSRGGVDSPLHF. The CDR3 coding sequence is TGCCCCAGCAGCAGGGGGGGGGTTGATTCACCCCTCCACTTT.

V gene TRBV6-5 combines with J gene TRBJ2-3, with 13 bases fitting TRBD2. There are 15 residues in the CDR3. J lost 3 bases, V lost 5 bases, and 2 bases had no gene match. In germline, CDR1 is MNHEY, CDR2 SVGAGI. The CDR3 DNA reads as TGTGCCAGCAGTATGGGACTAGCGGGGACAGATACGCAGTATTTT. As protein: CASSMGLAGTDTQYF.

The chain couples TRBV5-1 to TRBJ1-3, with TRBD1 matching over 7 bases. J was trimmed by 2 bases and V by 4 bases; bases with no gene match: 3. The CDR3 sequence is 14 residues long. Germline values: CDR1 SGHRS, CDR2 YFSETQ. DNA for the CDR3: TGCGCCAGCAGCGCGACAGGGACTGGAAACACCATATATTTT. Protein sequence: CASSATGTGNTIYF.

The chain has TRBV2 and TRBJ1-5; a possible D gene is TRBD1 (5 bases). CDR1 is SNHLY, CDR2 FYNNEI, per germline. The V end lost 5 bases, the J end lost 0 bases, and 11 bases lay between the germline ends. The CDR3 runs to 15 residues. In DNA, the CDR3 is TGTGCCAGCAGTTCCCAGGGATATAGCAATCAGCCCCAGCATTTT. The encoded protein is CASSSQGYSNQPQHF.

The V call is TRBV10-1, the J call TRBJ2-3; TRBD1 agrees at 8 bases. J was trimmed by 1 base and V by 5 bases; bases with no gene match: 2. There are 14 residues in the CDR3. Per germline, CDR1 WNHNN and CDR2 SYGVQD (reference sequence). The CDR3 DNA follows: TGCGCCAGCAGTCCAGGGGGCGGCACAGATACGCAGTATTTT. Protein: CASSPGGGTDTQYF.

The V and J genes are TRBV29-1 and TRBJ1-4; D unresolved. CDR1 is SQVTM and CDR2 is ANQGSEA in the germline V gene. Trimming removed 4 bases from V and 0 bases from J, with 6 bases in between. The CDR3 totals 13 residues. The chain's CDR3 is CSVVAPTNEKLFF. In DNA, the CDR3 is TGCAGCGTTGTGGCCCCAACTAATGAAAAACTGTTTTTT.